A single sample gave rise to the 14 T cell receptor beta chains below, sequenced in a study of neoadjuvant anti-PD-1 for oral cavity cancer. Some clones are missing from TCRdb's copy, which holds only in-frame ones; the method was immunoSEQ multiplex PCR. The sample shows around 14,000 clones, just under 70% of them seen only once. Described time point: after neoadjuvant nivolumab, at surgical resection. The sample was PBMCs, taken after nivolumab (anti-PD-1) treatment. The receptor source for this set is a person aged 35-79 years with oral cavity squamous cell carcinoma.

The chain combines TRBV28 with TRBJ2-7; no firm D call. From germline, CDR1 is MDHEN and CDR2 SYDVKM. The V end lost 6 bases, the J end lost 5 bases, and 14 bases lay between the germline ends. The CDR3 is made up of 13 amino acids. The CDR3 DNA follows: TGTGCCAGCAGGTCGCCATTAATACACGAGCAGTACTTC. Translated, it gives CASRSPLIHEQYF.

This chain joins TRBV29-1 and TRBJ2-3; TRBD2 matches at 8 bases. With 4 bases clipped from V and 4 bases from J, the junction kept 7 bases outside the gene matches. Germline-derived CDR1 and CDR2 are SQVTM and ANQGSEA. CDR3 length: 14 residues. The DNA for the CDR3 is TGCAGCGTTGGGTCTAGCGGGTTGCCAGATACGCAGTATTTT. Its protein is CSVGSSGLPDTQYF.

Here the CDR3 reads CASSLRGGFATNEKLFF. The CDR3 nucleotides read TGTGCCAGCAGCCTCAGGGGAGGCTTCGCAACTAATGAAAAACTGTTTTTT. V gene TRBV9 combines with J gene TRBJ1-4; maybe TRBD1 (6 bases). The CDR3 extends over 17 amino acids. Germline V CDR1 and CDR2: SGDLS, YYNGEE. Trimming stripped 4 bases from V and 0 bases from J, with 16 bases between. The variable domain in full, with the rest retrieved from reference TRBV9 and TRBJ1-4, is DSGVTQTPKHLITATGQRVTLRCSPRSGDLSVYWYQQSLDQGLQFLIQYYNGEERAKGNILERFSAQQFPDLHSELNLSSLELGDSALYFCASSLRGGFATNEKLFFGSGTQLSVL.

V gene TRBV29-1 combines with J gene TRBJ2-5; the match to TRBD1 covers 8 bases. The CDR3 contains 13 residues. The germline V gene encodes CDR1 SQVTM and CDR2 ANQGSEA. V lost 4 bases to trimming and J lost 5 bases; unmatched junction nucleotides: 6. This chain's CDR3 is CSVARGLGETQYF. As DNA, the CDR3 is TGCAGCGTTGCCAGGGGGCTAGGCGAGACCCAGTACTTC.

This clone showed up just once. This chain uses TRBV30 with TRBJ2-5; a possible D gene is TRBD1 (5 bases). Deletions cut 8 bases from V and 1 base from J, with 14 bases between. Germline lookup yields CDR1 GTSNPN and CDR2 SVGIG (reference sequence). The CDR3 runs to 13 residues. The CDR3 loop is CAGSTAPQETQYF. CDR3 DNA sequence: TGTGCCGGTTCGACAGCACCCCAAGAGACCCAGTACTTC. The complete variable domain, with remaining parts taken from reference TRBV30 and TRBJ2-5, reads SQTIHQWPATLVQPVGSPLSLECTVEGTSNPNLYWYRQAAGRGLQLLFYSVGIGQISSEVPQNLSASRPQDRQFILSSKKLLLSDSGFYLCAGSTAPQETQYFGPGTRLLVL.

About this clone: One end of the junction is discordant with germline, which a read error may explain. The V gene is TRBV6-6, the J gene TRBJ2-5, with TRBD1 identical over 8 bases. Germline lookup yields CDR1 MNHNY and CDR2 SVGAGI (reference sequence). The CDR3 has 13 residues. CDR3 nucleotide sequence: TGTGCCAGCACCCCCGGACAGGGAGAGGCCCAGTACTTC. It translates to CASTPGQGEAQYF.

There are a few counts of this clone. V usage is TRBV5-8 and J usage is TRBJ1-5, with D unclear. The CDR3 is made up of 13 amino acids. With 3 bases removed from V and 7 bases from J, the gap between germline ends came to 11 bases. CDR1 SGHTS and CDR2 YDEGEE come from the germline V gene. The CDR3 nucleotides read TGTGCCAGCAGCTGGAACACTGGACAGCCCCAGCATTTT. Residues: CASSWNTGQPQHF.

The CDR3 sequence is CASAEERNNEQFF. The DNA for the CDR3 is TGTGCCAGCGCGGAGGAAAGGAATAATGAGCAGTTCTTC. The chain carries TRBV6-1 and TRBJ2-1, with D possibly matching TRBD2 (5 bases). The CDR3 has 13 residues. V lost 8 bases and J 7 bases, leaving 15 bases between the germline ends. Germline CDR1 MNHNS, CDR2 SASEGT.

The rearrangement uses TRBV9 and TRBJ1-5; no clear D gene. Trimming removed 2 bases at V and 3 bases at J, with 9 bases between. CDR1 and CDR2 from the germline V gene are SGDLS and YYNGEE. The CDR3 runs to 14 residues. CDR3 loop: CASSVGNLNQPQHF. The CDR3 coding sequence is TGTGCCAGCAGCGTGGGGAACCTCAATCAGCCCCAGCATTTT.

This clone occurred a few times. The DNA for the CDR3 is TGTGCCTGGAGTGCCAGACAGGGAAGCTCCTACGAGCAGTACTTC. This sequence encodes CAWSARQGSSYEQYF. J is TRBJ2-7 and V is TRBV30; 7 nucleotides match TRBD1. The germline V gene encodes CDR1 GTSNPN and CDR2 SVGIG (reference sequence). V dropped 1 base and J dropped 0; count of bases not matched to a gene: 6. CDR3 length equals 15 residues.

The rearrangement links TRBV10-3 to TRBJ2-7; tentatively, D is TRBD1 (5 bases). The length of the CDR3 is 14 residues. Germline V lookup: CDR1 ENHRY, CDR2 SYGVKD. V was pared by 4 bases and J by 4 bases, with 14 bases between. Here the CDR3 DNA reads TGTGCCATCAGTGGGGGCCAAGATCTTTACGAGCAGTACTTC. Its translation: CAISGGQDLYEQYF.

V usage is TRBV28 and J usage is TRBJ1-1, with a possible D match to TRBD1 (5 bases). V was cut by 8 bases and J by 1 base, with 11 bases left in between. Germline V gives CDR1 MDHEN, CDR2 SYDVKM. The CDR3 runs to 13 residues. CDR3: CASWDPRNTEAFF. CDR3 nucleotide sequence: TGTGCCAGCTGGGACCCCAGGAACACTGAAGCTTTCTTT. Combining the CDR3 with reference TRBV28 and TRBJ1-1 gives the whole variable domain DVKVTQSSRYLVKRTGEKVFLECVQDMDHENMFWYRQDPGLGLRLIYFSYDVKMKEKGDIPEGYSVSREKKERFSLILESASTNQTSMYLCASWDPRNTEAFFGQGTRLTVV.

The V and J genes are TRBV6-1 and TRBJ1-3, with D possibly being TRBD1 (6 bases). The germline gives CDR1 MNHNS, CDR2 SASEGT. The CDR3 sequence is 15 residues long. The ends were cut back, 5 bases at V and 0 bases at J, with 11 bases in the middle. CDR3 in DNA: TGTGCCAGCAGTCAGCAGGGGAGCTCTGGAAACACCATATATTTT. Residues: CASSQQGSSGNTIYF.

This clone was seen just once. The chain carries TRBV10-1 and TRBJ2-1; 8 nucleotides match TRBD2. Germline V lookup: CDR1 WNHNN, CDR2 SYGVQD (reference sequence). The junction had 6 bases not matched to a gene; V was cut back by 0 bases and J by 8 bases. The CDR3 is 15 residues long. CDR3 protein: CASSESNGRADEQFF. DNA of the CDR3: TGCGCCAGCAGTGAGTCGAACGGGAGGGCGGATGAGCAGTTCTTC.